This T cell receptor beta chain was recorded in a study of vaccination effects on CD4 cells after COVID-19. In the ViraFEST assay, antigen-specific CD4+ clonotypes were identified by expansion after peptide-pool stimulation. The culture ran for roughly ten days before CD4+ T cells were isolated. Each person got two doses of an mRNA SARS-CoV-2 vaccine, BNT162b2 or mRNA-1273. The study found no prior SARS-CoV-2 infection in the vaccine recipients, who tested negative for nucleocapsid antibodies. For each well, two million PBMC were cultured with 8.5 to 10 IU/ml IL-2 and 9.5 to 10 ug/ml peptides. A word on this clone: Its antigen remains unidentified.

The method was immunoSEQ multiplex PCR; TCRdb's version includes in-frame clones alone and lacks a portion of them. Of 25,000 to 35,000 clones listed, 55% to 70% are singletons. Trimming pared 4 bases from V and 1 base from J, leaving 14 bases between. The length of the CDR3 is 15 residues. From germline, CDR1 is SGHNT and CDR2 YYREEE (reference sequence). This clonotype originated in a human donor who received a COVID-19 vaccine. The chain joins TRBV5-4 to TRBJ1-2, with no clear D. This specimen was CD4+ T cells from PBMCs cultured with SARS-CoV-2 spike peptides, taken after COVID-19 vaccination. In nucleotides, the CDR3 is TGTGCCAGCAGCCCAAAGAATGTCCTTAACTATGGCTACACCTTC. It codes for CASSPKNVLNYGYTF.